Sequencing of this T cell receptor beta chain was carried out in a study of blood T cell repertoires in COVID-19. On the study more broadly: From the United States, Italy and Spain came samples of acute and convalescent COVID-19. T cells, B-cell-depleted T cells, or PBMCs supplied cDNA or gDNA.

The CDR3 length is 12 residues. V dropped 5 bases and J dropped 7 bases, with 12 bases sitting between them. CDR1 is SGHAT, CDR2 FQNNGV, per germline. Only one count was recorded for this clone. In the original analysis: Researchers report that nucleated cell counts were estimated from reference gene primer amplification. Using immunoSEQ multiplex PCR, the repertoire was profiled, and TCRdb retains in-frame clones only, with some absent. V, J and clone size were drawn from that table, and D and trimming were deduced from the DNA. Among 210,000 or so clones listed, roughly 86% were seen once. Sample: peripheral blood. The receptor comes from a woman aged 65 to 85 with active or convalescent COVID-19. The rearrangement joins TRBV11-2 to TRBJ2-7, with D maybe TRBD2 (5 bases). This chain's CDR3 is CASSQHRGEQYF. DNA for the CDR3: TGTGCCAGCAGCCAACACCGGGGTGAGCAGTACTTC. The whole variable domain, remainder taken from reference TRBV11-2 and TRBJ2-7, is EAGVAQSPRYKIIEKRQSVAFWCNPISGHATLYWYQQILGQGPKLLIQFQNNGVVDDSQLPKDRFSAERLKGVDSTLKIQPAKLEDSAVYLCASSQHRGEQYFGPGTRLTVT.